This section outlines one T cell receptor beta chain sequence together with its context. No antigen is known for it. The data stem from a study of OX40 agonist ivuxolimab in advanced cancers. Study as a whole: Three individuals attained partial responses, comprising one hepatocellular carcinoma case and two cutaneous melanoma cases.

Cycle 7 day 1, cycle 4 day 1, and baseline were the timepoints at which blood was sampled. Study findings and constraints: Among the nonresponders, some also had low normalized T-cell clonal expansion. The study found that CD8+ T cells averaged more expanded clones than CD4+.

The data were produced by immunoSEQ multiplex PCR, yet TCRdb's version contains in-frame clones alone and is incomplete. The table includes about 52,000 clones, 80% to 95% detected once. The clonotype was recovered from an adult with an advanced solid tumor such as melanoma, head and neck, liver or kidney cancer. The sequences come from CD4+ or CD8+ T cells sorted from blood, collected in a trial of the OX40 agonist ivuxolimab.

CDR3 DNA sequence: TGTGCCAGCAGATCGGTGGGGGCCACCGGGGAGCTGTTTTTT. It codes for CASRSVGATGELFF. V gene TRBV28 combines with J gene TRBJ2-2; a weak D match, TRBD1 (6 bases). CDR3 length: 14 residues. Germline CDR1 MDHEN, CDR2 SYDVKM. Trimming took off 6 bases at V and 4 bases at J, with 12 bases between the two ends.